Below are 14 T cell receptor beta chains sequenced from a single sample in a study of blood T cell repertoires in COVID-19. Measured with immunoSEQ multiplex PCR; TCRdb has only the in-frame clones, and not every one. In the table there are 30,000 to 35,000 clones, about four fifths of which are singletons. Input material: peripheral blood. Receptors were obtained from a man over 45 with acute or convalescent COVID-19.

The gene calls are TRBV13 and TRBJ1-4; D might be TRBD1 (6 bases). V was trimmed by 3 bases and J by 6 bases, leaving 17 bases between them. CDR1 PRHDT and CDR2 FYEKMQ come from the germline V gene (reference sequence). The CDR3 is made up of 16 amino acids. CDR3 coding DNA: TGTGCCAGCAGCTTGGGGTTACAGGGTCGAGATGAAAAACTGTTTTTT. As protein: CASSLGLQGRDEKLFF.

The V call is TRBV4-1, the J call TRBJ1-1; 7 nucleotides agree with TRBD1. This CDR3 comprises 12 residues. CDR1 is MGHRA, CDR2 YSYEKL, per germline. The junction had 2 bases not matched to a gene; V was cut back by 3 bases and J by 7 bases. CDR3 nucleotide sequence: TGCGCCAGCAGCCAGGGACAGCTTGAAGCTTTCTTT. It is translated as CASSQGQLEAFF.

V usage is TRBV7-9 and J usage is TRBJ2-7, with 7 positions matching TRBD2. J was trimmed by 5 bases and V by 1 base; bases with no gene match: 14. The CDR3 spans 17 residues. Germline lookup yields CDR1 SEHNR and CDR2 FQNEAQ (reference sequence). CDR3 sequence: CASSLVTFGGGSHEQYF. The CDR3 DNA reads TGTGCCAGCAGCTTAGTCACGTTCGGCGGCGGGAGTCACGAGCAGTACTTC.

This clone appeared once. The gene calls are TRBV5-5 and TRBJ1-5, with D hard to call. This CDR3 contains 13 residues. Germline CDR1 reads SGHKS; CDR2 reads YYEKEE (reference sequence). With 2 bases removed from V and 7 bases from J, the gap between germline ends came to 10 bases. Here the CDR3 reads CASSLLVGQPQHF. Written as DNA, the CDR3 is TGTGCCAGCAGCTTACTGGTGGGCCAGCCCCAGCATTTT.

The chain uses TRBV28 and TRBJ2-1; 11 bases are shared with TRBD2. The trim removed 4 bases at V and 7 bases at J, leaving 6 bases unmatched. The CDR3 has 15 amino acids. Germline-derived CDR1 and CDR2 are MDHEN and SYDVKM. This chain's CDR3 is CASSSIAGGLNEQFF. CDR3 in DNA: TGTGCCAGCAGTTCAATAGCGGGAGGGTTAAATGAGCAGTTCTTC.

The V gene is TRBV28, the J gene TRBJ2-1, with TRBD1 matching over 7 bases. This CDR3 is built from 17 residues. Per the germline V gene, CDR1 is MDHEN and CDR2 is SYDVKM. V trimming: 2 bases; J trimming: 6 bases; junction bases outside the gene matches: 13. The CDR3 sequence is CASSLLQGVGLSNEQFF. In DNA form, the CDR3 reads TGTGCCAGCAGTTTACTCCAGGGGGTAGGGCTATCCAATGAGCAGTTCTTC.

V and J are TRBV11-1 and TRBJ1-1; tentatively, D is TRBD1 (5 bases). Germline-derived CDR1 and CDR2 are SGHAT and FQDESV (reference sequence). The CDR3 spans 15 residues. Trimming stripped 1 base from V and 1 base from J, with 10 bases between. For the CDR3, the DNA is TGTGCCAGCAGCTTAGGGGCCAGGGCGAACACTGAAGCTTTCTTT. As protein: CASSLGARANTEAFF.

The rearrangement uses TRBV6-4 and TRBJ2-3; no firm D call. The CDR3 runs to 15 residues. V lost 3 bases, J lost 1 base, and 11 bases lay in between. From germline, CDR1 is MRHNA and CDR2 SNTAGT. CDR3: CASSEFTSGTDTQYF. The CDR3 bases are TGTGCCAGCAGTGAATTCACATCCGGCACAGATACGCAGTATTTT.

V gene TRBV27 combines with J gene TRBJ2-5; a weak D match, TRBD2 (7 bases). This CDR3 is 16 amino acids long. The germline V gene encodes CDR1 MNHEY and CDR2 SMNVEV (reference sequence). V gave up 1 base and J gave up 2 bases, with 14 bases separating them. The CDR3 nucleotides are TGTGCCAGCAGTTTATGGGGGGGGCCCTATCAAGAGACCCAGTACTTC. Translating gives CASSLWGGPYQETQYF.

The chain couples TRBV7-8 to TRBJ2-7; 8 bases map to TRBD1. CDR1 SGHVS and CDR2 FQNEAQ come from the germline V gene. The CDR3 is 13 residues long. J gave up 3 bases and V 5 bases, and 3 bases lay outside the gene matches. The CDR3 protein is CASSPGTGYEQYF. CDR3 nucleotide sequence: TGTGCCAGCAGCCCCGGGACAGGCTACGAGCAGTACTTC.

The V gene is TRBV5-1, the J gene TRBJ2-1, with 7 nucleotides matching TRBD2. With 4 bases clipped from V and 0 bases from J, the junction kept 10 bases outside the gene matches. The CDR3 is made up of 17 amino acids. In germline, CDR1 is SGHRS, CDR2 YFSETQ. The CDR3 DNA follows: TGCGCCAGCAGCGGACTTCTAGCGGATAGCTCCTACAATGAGCAGTTCTTC. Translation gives CASSGLLADSSYNEQFF.

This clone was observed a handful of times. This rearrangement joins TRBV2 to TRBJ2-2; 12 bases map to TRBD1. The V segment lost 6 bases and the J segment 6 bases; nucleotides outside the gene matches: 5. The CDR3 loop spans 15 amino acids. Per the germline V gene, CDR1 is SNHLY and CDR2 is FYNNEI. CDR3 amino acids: CASSPGQGASGELFF. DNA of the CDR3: TGTGCCAGCAGCCCGGGACAGGGGGCATCCGGGGAGCTGTTTTTT.

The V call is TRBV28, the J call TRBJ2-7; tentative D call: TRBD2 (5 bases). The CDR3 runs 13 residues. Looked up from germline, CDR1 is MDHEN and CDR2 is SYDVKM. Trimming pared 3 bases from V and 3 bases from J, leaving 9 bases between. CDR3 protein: CASSFPGNYEQYF. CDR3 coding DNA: TGTGCCAGCAGTTTTCCCGGGAACTACGAGCAGTACTTC.

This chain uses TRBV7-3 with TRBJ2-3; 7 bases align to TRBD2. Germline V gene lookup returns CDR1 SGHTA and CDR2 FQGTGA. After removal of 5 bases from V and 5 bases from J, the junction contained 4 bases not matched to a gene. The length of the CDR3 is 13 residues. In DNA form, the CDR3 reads TGTGCCAGCAGCCGCAGGGAGGGAGATACGCAGTATTTT. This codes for CASSRREGDTQYF.